This TCR beta chain derives from a study of blood T cell repertoires in COVID-19. This CDR3 spans 12 amino acids. The V and J ends lost 2 bases and 5 bases respectively, with 7 bases between them. Germline CDR1 reads SGHKS; CDR2 reads YYEKEE (reference sequence). This table comes from immunoSEQ multiplex PCR, and its TCRdb copy is limited to in-frame clones, with some not included. The top ten hold roughly 25% of the sample, which has tens of thousands of clones, around 83% seen once. Sequencing was performed on peripheral blood. The TCR sequence derives from a man aged 60 to 75 with acute or convalescent COVID-19. The chain couples TRBV5-5 to TRBJ2-5, with D tentatively TRBD2 (6 bases). This CDR3 reads CASSLGRETQYF. The CDR3 coding sequence is TGTGCCAGCAGCTTAGGGAGGGAGACCCAGTACTTC. Together with reference TRBV5-5 and TRBJ2-5, the CDR3 gives the full variable domain: DAGVTQSPTHLIKTRGQQVTLRCSPISGHKSVSWYQQVLGQGPQFIFQYYEKEERGRGNFPDRFSARQFPNYSSELNVNALLLGDSALYLCASSLGRETQYFGPGTRLLVL.